These 13 T cell receptor beta chains originate from one sample sequenced in a study of T-cell reconstitution after alpha-beta-depleted transplantation in children. The library targeted TCRbeta and was prepared with unique molecular identifiers. TCRdb ran MiXCR on the PCR reads and lists one entry per CDR3 protein. Here the sample spans hundreds of thousands of distinct CDR3 sequences, more than 20% being singletons. The source was PBMCs, mostly from graft donor cells, collected 360 days after TCRalphabeta/CD19-depleted stem cell transplant. The receptor set was obtained from a boy less than two years old who had a stem cell transplant for acute myeloid leukemia, so the T cells may come from the graft donor.

This clonotype has only a few counts. Here the CDR3 reads CSVEGDAYRGGIQETQYF. CDR3 DNA sequence: TGCAGCGTTGAAGGAGACGCCTACCGGGGGGGGATTCAAGAGACCCAGTACTTC. The chain combines TRBV29-1 with TRBJ2-5; 8 nucleotides line up with TRBD2. The germline gives CDR1 SQVTM, CDR2 ANQGSEA. Trimming at V came to 1 base and at J to 2 bases, leaving 15 bases not matched to a gene. The CDR3 runs to 18 residues.

There are a few counts of this clonotype. The V gene is TRBV29-1, the J gene TRBJ1-2, with a tentative D call TRBD1 (6 bases). V was cut by 6 bases and J by 4 bases, with 9 bases left in between. Germline CDR1 reads SQVTM; CDR2 reads ANQGSEA. The CDR3 is made up of 11 amino acids. The CDR3 DNA is TGCAGCGTAGAGGGGGTCTATGGCTACACCTTC. Protein: CSVEGVYGYTF.

The chain is built from TRBV18 and TRBJ1-5; no clear D. The CDR3 is 13 amino acids. Trimming took off 5 bases at V and 6 bases at J, with 11 bases between the two ends. Germline CDR1 KGHSH, CDR2 LQKENI. The CDR3 DNA reads TGTGCCAGCTCAAGCCGACCAGGTCAGCCCCAGCATTTT. This encodes CASSSRPGQPQHF.

This clonotype has a handful of counts. The rearrangement joins TRBV4-3 to TRBJ2-3, with D uncertain. In germline, CDR1 is LGHNA, CDR2 YSLEER. CDR3 size: 17 residues. The V gene lost 0 bases and the J gene lost 2 bases, with 15 bases spanning the gap. CDR3 amino acids: CASSQDPPGQYTDTQYF. The CDR3 nucleotides are TGCGCCAGCAGCCAAGATCCCCCCGGGCAATACACAGATACGCAGTATTTT.

In its sample, this clonotype was seen many times. The genes are TRBV24-1 and TRBJ2-7, with unresolved D. V was cut by 4 bases and J by 5 bases, with 8 bases left in between. CDR1 is KGHDR, CDR2 SFDVKD, per germline. CDR3 length: 12 residues. CDR3 residues: CATSDLRDEQYF. The CDR3 DNA reads as TGTGCCACCAGTGACTTAAGGGACGAGCAGTACTTC.

This clonotype appeared many times. The chain joins TRBV5-5 to TRBJ1-5; 12 positions match TRBD1. The germline V gene has CDR1 SGHKS and CDR2 YYEKEE (reference sequence). The V and J ends lost 4 bases and 4 bases, in that order; junction bases with no gene match: 6. This CDR3 has 16 residues. Here the CDR3 DNA reads TGTGCCAGCAGCCCGGGGACAGGGGGCTGGAATCAGCCCCAGCATTTT. Its translation: CASSPGTGGWNQPQHF.

This clonotype was recorded at least ten times. This chain connects TRBV5-6 to TRBJ2-7, with 10 positions matching TRBD1. CDR3 length equals 14 residues. Germline V gene data show CDR1 as SGHDT and CDR2 as YYEEEE. CDR3 residues: CASSLGTGAYEQYV. The CDR3 DNA reads as TGCGCCAGCAGCTTAGGGACAGGGGCCTACGAGCAGTACGTC.

V gene TRBV10-3 combines with J gene TRBJ1-2; no definite D call. Germline V gives CDR1 ENHRY, CDR2 SYGVKD. The CDR3 is 12 residues long. Trimming removed 0 bases at V and 7 bases at J, with 6 bases between. The CDR3 region is CAISESGVGYTF. The CDR3 nucleotides are TGTGCCATCAGTGAGTCCGGGGTTGGCTACACCTTC.

This clonotype showed up many times. The V and J genes are TRBV19 and TRBJ2-7, with a tentative D call TRBD1 (5 bases). CDR3 length: 14 amino acids. Per germline, CDR1 LNHDA and CDR2 SQIVND (reference sequence). Trimming took off 4 bases at V and 2 bases at J, with 12 bases between the two ends. This CDR3 is CASSRWGLAYEQYF. In nucleotides, the CDR3 is TGTGCCAGTAGTAGGTGGGGCCTCGCCTACGAGCAGTACTTC.

The chain joins TRBV10-3 to TRBJ2-2; 9 positions agree with TRBD2. V was pared by 4 bases and J by 4 bases, with 10 bases of the junction left unmatched. Germline V CDR1 and CDR2: ENHRY, SYGVKD. CDR3 length: 17 residues. CDR3 protein: CAISGPAGGAGTGELFF. CDR3 DNA: TGTGCCATCAGTGGTCCAGCGGGGGGCGCGGGCACCGGGGAGCTGTTTTTT.

This clonotype was found many times. The CDR3 is CASSFPGGYYEQYF. DNA for the CDR3: TGTGCCAGCAGCTTTCCAGGGGGCTACTACGAGCAGTACTTC. The chain is built from TRBV7-2 and TRBJ2-7; TRBD1 agrees at 8 bases. With 3 bases clipped from V and 3 bases from J, the junction kept 4 bases outside the gene matches. CDR1 SGHTA and CDR2 FQGNSA come from the germline V gene. The length of the CDR3 is 14 residues.

This clonotype was picked up many times. This chain connects TRBV20-1 to TRBJ2-3; D possibly uses TRBD1 or TRBD2 (5 bases each). V was cut by 6 bases and J by 5 bases, with 15 bases left in between. The CDR3 extends over 13 amino acids. Germline CDR1 is DFQATT and CDR2 is SNEGSKA (reference sequence). The chain's CDR3 is CSAEGPKGDTQYF. In nucleotides, the CDR3 is TGCAGTGCCGAGGGACCTAAAGGAGATACGCAGTATTTT.

The chain uses TRBV18 and TRBJ2-1; no firm D call. CDR3 length: 17 residues. Trimming shortened V by 1 base and J by 0 bases, and 13 bases separated the two germline ends. Germline V gene lookup returns CDR1 KGHSH and CDR2 LQKENI. The CDR3, as DNA: TGTGCCAGCTCACCACGCCAACAGAGACGCTCCTACAATGAGCAGTTCTTC. Its translation is CASSPRQQRRSYNEQFF.